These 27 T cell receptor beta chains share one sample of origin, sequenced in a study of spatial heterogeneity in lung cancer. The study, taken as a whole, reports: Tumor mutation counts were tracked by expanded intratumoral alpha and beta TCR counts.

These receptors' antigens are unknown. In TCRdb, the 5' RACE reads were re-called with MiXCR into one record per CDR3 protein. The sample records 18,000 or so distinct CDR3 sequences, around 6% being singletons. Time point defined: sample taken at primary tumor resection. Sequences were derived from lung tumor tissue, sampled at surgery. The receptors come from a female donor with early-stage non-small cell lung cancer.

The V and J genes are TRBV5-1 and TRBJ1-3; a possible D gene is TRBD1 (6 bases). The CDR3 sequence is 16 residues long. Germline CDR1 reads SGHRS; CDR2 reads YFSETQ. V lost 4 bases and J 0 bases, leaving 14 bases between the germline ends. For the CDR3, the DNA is TGCGCCAGCAGCGTTGGACCGGGACACTCTGGAAACACCATATATTTT. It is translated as CASSVGPGHSGNTIYF.

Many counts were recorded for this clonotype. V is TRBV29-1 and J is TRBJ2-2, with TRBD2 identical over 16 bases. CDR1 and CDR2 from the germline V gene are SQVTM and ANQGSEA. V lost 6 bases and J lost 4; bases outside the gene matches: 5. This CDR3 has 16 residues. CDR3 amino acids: CSVGGLAGGITGELFF. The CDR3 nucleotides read TGCAGCGTCGGGGGACTAGCGGGAGGGATCACCGGGGAGCTGTTTTTT.

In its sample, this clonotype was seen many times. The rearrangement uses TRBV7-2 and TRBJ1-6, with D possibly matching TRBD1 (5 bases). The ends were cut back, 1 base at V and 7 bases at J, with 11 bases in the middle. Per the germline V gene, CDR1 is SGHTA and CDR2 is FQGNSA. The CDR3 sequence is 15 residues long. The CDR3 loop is CASSLVRAGNSPLHF. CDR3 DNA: TGTGCCAGCAGCTTAGTCAGGGCGGGGAATTCACCCCTCCACTTT.

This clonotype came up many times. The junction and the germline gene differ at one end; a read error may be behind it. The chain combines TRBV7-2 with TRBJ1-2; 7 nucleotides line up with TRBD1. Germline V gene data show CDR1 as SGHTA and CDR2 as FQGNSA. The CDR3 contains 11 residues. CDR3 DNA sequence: TGTGCCAGCAGCCCCAAGACAGGGACCAACTTC. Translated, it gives CASSPKTGTNF.

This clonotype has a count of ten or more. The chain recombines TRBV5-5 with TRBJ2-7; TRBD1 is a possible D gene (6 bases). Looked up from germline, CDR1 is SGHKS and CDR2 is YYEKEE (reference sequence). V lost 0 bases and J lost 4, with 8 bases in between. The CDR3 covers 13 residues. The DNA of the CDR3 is TGTGCCAGCAGCTTGGCAGGGGAGTACGAGCAGTACTTC. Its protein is CASSLAGEYEQYF.

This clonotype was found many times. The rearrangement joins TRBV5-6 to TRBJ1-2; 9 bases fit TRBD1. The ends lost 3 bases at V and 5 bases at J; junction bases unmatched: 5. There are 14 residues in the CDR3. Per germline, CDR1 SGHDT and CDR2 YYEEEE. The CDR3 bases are TGTGCCAGCAGCTGGGGACAGGGCCGTTATGGCTACACCTTC. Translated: CASSWGQGRYGYTF. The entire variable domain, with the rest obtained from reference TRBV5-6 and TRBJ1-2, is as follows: DAGVTQSPTHLIKTRGQQVTLRCSPKSGHDTVSWYQQALGQGPQFIFQYYEEEERQRGNFPDRFSGHQFPNYSSELNVNALLLGDSALYLCASSWGQGRYGYTFGSGTRLTVV.

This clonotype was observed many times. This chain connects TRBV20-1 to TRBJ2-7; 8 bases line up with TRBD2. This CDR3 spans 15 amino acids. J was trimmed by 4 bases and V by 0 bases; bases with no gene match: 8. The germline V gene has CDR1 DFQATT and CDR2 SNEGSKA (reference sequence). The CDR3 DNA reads TGCAGTGCTAGAGACCCTACTAGCGGACCTTACGAGCAGTACTTC. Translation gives CSARDPTSGPYEQYF.

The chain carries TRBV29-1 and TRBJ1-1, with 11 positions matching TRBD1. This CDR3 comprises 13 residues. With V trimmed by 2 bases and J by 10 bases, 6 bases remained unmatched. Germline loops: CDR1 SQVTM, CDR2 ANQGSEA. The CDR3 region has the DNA TGCAGCGTTGAACCGGGACAGGGGGTAGGAGCTTTCTTT. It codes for CSVEPGQGVGAFF.

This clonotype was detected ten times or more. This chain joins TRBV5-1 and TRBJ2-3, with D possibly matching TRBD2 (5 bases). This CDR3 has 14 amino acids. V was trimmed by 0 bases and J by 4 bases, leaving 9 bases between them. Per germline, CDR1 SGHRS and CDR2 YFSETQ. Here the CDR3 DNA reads TGCGCCAGCAGCTTGGTCCTAGCTTCAGATACGCAGTATTTT. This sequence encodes CASSLVLASDTQYF.

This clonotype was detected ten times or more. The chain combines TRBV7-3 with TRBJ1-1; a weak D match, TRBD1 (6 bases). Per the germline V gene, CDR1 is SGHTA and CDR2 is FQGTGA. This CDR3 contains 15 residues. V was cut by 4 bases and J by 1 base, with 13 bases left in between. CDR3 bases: TGTGCCAGCAGCTATTCGGACAGACCGAACACTGAAGCTTTCTTT. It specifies CASSYSDRPNTEAFF.

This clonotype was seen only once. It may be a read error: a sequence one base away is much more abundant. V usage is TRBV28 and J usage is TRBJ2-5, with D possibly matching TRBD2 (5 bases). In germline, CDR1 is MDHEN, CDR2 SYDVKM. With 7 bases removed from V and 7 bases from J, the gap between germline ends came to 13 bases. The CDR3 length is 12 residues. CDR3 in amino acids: CASTKVSVTQYF. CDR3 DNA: TGTGCCAGCACCAAGGTTAGCGTGACCCAGTACTTC.

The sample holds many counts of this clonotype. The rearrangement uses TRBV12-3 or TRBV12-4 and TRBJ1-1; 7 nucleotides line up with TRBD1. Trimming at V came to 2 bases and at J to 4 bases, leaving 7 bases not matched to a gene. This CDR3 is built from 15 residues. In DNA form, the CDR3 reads TGTGCCAGCAGTTTAATCCAGGGGGTCCCCACTGAAGCTTTCTTT. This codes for CASSLIQGVPTEAFF.

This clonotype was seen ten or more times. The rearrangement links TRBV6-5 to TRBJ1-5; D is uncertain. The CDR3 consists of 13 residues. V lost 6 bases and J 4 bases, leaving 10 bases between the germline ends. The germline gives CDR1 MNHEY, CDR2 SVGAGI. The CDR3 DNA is TGTGCCAGCAGGCTGACGGTTAATCAGCCCCAGCATTTT. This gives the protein CASRLTVNQPQHF.

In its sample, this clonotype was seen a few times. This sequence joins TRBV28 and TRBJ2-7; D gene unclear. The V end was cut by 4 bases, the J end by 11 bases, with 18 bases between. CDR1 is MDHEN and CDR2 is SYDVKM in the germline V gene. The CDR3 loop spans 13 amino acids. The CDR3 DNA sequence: TGTGCCAGCAGTTCCCCCGGACCGCGCGTGGAGTACTTC. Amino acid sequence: CASSSPGPRVEYF.

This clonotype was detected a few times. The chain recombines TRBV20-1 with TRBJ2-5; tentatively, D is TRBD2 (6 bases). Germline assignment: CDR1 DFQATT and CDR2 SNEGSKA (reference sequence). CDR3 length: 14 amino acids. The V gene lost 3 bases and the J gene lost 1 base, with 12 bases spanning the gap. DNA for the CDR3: TGCAGTGCTAGTTATTGGGACTCCCAAGAGACCCAGTACTTC. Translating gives CSASYWDSQETQYF.

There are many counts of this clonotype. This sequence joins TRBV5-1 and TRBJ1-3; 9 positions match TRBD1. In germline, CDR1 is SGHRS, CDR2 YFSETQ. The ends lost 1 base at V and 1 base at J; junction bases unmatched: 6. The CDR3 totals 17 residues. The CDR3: CASSLSGTGTSGNTIYF. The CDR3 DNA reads TGCGCCAGCAGCTTGTCCGGGACAGGGACTTCTGGAAACACCATATATTTT.

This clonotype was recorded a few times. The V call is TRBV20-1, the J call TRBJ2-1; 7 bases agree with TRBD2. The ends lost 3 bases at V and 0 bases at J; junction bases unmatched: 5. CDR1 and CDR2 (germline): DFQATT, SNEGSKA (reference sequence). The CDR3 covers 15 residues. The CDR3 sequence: CSARNGRYSYNEQFF. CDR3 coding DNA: TGCAGTGCTAGGAACGGGAGGTACTCCTACAATGAGCAGTTCTTC.

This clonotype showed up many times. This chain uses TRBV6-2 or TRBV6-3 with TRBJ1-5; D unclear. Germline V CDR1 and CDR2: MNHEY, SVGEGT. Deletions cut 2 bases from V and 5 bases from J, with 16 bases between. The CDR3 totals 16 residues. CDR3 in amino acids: CASSYEGGRRDQPQHF. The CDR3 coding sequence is TGTGCCAGCAGTTACGAGGGCGGAAGACGGGATCAGCCCCAGCATTTT.

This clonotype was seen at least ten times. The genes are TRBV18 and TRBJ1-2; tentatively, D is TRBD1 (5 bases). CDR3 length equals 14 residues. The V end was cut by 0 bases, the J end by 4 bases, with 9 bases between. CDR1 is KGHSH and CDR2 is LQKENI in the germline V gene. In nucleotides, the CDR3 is TGTGCCAGCTCACCACCCAGGGATGGCTATGGCTACACCTTC. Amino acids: CASSPPRDGYGYTF.

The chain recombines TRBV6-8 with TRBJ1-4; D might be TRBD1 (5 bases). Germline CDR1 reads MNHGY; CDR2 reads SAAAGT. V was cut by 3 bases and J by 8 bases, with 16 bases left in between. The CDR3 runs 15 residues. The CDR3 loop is CASSYSSSGREKLFF. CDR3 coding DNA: TGTGCCAGCAGTTATTCAAGTTCAGGGAGAGAAAAACTGTTTTTT.

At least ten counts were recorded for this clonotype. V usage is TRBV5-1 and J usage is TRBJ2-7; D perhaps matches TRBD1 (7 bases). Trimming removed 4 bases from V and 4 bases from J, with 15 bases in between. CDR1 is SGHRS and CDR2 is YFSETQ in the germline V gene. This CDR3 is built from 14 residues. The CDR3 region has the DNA TGCGCCAGCAGCGGTACAGGGGCGGGATACGAGCAGTACTTC. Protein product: CASSGTGAGYEQYF.

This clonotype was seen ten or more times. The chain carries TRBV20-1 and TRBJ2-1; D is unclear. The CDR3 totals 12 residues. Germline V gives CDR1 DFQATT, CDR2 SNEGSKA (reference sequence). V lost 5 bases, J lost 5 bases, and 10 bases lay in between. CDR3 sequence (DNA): TGCAGTGCTTCCGACCCTGACAATGAGCAGTTCTTC. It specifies CSASDPDNEQFF.

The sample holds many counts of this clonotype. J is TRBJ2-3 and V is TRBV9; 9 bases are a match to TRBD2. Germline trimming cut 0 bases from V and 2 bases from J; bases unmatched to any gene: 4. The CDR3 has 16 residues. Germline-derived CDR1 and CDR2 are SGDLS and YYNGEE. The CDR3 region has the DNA TGTGCCAGCAGCGTAGATGCGGGAGGGGCCACAGATACGCAGTATTTT. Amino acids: CASSVDAGGATDTQYF.

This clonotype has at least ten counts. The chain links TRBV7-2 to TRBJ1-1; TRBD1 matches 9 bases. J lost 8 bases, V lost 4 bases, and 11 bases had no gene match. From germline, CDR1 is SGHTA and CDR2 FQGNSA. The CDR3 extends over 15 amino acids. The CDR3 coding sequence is TGTGCCAGCAGCTCTAAAGTTGGGACAGGGACCGAAGCTTTCTTT. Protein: CASSSKVGTGTEAFF.

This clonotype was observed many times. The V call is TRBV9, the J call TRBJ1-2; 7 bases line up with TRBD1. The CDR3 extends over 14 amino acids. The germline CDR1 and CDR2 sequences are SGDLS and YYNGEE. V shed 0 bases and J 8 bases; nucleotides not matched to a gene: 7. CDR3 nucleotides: TGTGCCAGCAGCGTAGGAGGACAGGCTCGCGGCTACACCTTC. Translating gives CASSVGGQARGYTF.

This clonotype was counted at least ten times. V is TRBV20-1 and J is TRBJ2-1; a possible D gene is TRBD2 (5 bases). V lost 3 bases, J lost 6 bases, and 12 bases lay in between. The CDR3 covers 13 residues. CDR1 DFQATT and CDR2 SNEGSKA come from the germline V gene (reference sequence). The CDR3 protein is CSARRLRGNEQFF. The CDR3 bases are TGCAGTGCTAGGCGCCTTCGGGGCAATGAGCAGTTCTTC.

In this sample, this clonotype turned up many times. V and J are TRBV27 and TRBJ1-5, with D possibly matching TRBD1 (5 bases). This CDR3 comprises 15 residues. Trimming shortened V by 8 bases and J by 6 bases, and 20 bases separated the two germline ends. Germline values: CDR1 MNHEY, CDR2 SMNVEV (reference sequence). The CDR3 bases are TGTGCCAGCCCTCAATTCCGCGGGGCAAGTCAGCCCCAGCATTTT. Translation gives CASPQFRGASQPQHF.